This T cell receptor (beta chain) was observed in a study of immune evolution from preneoplasia to lung adenocarcinoma. Assay used: immunoSEQ multiplex PCR; TCRdb lists only in-frame clones, some missing. The profile shows under 5,500 clones, approximately 85% of them singletons. Concerning this clone itself: What it binds is unknown.

The CDR3 extends over 14 amino acids. Germline trimming cut 5 bases from V and 2 bases from J; bases unmatched to any gene: 3. Germline CDR1 is SGHTA and CDR2 is FQGNSA. Macro-dissection enriched premalignant or tumor cells before nucleic acid extraction. Study-wide findings and caveats: Later-stage lesions appeared to have more T cells, more diversity, less clonality. Top clone share appeared to fall from AAH through AIS, MIA, adenocarcinoma.

V gene TRBV7-2 combines with J gene TRBJ2-7; the match to TRBD1 covers 10 bases. This sequence was found in a person between 45 and 65 years old with lung adenocarcinoma. Sequenced sample: FFPE invasive lung adenocarcinoma tissue. CDR3 amino acids: CASSPGQGAYEQYF. The DNA for the CDR3 is TGTGCCAGCAGCCCCGGACAGGGGGCCTACGAGCAGTACTTC. The whole variable domain, filled in from reference TRBV7-2 and TRBJ2-7, reads GAGVSQSPSNKVTEKGKDVELRCDPISGHTALYWYRQSLGQGLEFLIYFQGNSAPDKSGLPSDRFSAERTGGSVSTLTIQRTQQEDSAVYLCASSPGQGAYEQYFGPGTRLTVT.